This T cell receptor beta chain appears in the sequencing data of a study of blood T cell repertoires in COVID-19. Study at large: From the United States, Italy and Spain came samples of acute and convalescent COVID-19.

The protocol was immunoSEQ multiplex PCR, while the TCRdb copy is restricted to in-frame clones and leaves out a portion. The sample carries some 180,000 clones, 81% recorded once. CDR3 length equals 15 residues. Unmatched junction bases numbered 7, after V lost 4 bases and J lost 1 base. Per the germline V gene, CDR1 is LGHNA and CDR2 is YNFKEQ. Sequenced sample: peripheral blood. This clonotype was obtained from a woman of 80 years or more with COVID-19, enrolled during active disease. This chain links TRBV4-2 with TRBJ2-7, with 7 positions matching TRBD1. In DNA form, the CDR3 reads TGTGCCAGCAGCCGCCTCGGGACAGCTTCCTACGAGCAGTACTTC. Protein sequence: CASSRLGTASYEQYF.